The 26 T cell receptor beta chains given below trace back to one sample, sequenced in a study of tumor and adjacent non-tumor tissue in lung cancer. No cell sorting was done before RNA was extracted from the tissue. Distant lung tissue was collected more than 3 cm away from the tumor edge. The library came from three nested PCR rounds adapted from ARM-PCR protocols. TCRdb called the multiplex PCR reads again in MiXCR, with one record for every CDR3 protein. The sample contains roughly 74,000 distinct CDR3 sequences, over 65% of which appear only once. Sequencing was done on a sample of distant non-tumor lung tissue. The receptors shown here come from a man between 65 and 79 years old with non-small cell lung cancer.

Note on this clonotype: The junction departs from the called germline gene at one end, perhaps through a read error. CDR3 residues: CDSSIKSGELFF. In nucleotides, the CDR3 is TGTGACAGCAGTATCAAATCCGGGGAGCTGTTTTTT. This chain joins TRBV6-2 or TRBV6-3 and TRBJ2-2; no firm D call. This CDR3 is 12 amino acids long. The V gene's germline CDR1 is MNHEY and CDR2 SVGEGT.

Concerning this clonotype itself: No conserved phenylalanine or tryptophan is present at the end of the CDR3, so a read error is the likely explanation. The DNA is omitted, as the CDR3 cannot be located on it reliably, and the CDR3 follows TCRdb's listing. The CDR3 here is CASSRGPGELLV. The rearrangement uses TRBV13 and TRBJ2-2. From germline, CDR1 is PRHDT and CDR2 FYEKMQ (reference sequence). The CDR3 contains 12 residues when both ends are counted.

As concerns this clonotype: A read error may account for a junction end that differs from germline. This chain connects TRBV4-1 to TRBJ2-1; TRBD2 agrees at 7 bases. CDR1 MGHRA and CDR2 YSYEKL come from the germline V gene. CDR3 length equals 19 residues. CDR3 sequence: CANSLKAPSGDPINNEQIF. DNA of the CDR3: TGCGCCAATAGCCTGAAAGCACCCAGCGGGGATCCTATTAACAATGAGCAGATCTTC.

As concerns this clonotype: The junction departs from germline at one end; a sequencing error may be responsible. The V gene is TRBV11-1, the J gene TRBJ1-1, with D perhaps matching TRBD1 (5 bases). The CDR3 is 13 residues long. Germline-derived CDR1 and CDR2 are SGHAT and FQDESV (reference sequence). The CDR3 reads CVSSLAPGAEAFF. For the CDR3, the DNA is TGTGTCAGCAGCTTAGCGCCGGGGGCTGAAGCTTTCTTT.

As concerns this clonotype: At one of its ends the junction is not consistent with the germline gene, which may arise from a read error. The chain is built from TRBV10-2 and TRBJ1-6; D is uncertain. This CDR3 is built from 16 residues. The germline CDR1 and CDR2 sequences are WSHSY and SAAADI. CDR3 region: CASSSQLGVNKSPLHF. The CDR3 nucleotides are TGCGCCAGCAGCTCACAATTGGGCGTTAATAAATCACCCCTTCACTTT.

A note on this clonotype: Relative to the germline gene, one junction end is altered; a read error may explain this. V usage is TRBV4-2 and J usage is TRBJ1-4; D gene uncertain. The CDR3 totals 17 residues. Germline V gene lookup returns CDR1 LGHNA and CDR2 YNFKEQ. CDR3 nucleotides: TGTTCCAGCAGCCAACTACCGTTCGGGGTAGCTAATGAAAAACTGTTTTTT. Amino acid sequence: CSSSQLPFGVANEKLFF.

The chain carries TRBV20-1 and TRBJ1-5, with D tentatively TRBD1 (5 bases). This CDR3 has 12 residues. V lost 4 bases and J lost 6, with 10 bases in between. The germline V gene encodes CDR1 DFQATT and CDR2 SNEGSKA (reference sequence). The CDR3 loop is CSAKRQIQPQHF. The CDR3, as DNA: TGCAGTGCTAAAAGACAGATTCAGCCCCAGCATTTT.

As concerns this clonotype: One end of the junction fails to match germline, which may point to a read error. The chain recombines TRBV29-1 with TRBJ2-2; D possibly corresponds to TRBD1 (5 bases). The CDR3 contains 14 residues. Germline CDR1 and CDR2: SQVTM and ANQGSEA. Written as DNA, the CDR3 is TGCAGCGTCGACGGACATGGCGACACCGGAGAGCTGTTTTTT. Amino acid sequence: CSVDGHGDTGELFF.

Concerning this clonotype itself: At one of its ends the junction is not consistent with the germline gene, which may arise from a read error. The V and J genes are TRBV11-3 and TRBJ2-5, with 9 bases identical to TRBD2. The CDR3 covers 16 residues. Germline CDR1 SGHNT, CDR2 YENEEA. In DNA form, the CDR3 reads TGTGCCAGCAGCTTAGGTGTGGGGAGACTAGCGGACACCCAGTGCTTC. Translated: CASSLGVGRLADTQCF. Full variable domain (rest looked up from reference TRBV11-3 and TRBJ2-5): EAGVVQSPRYKIIEKKQPVAFWCNPISGHNTLYWYLQNLGQGPELLIRYENEEAVDDSQLPKDRFSAERLKGVDSTLKIQPAELGDSAVYLCASSLGVGRLADTQCFGPGTRLLVL.

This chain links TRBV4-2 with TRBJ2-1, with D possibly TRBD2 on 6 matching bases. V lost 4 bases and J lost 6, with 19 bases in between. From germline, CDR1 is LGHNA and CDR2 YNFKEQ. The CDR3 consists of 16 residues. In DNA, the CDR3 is TGTGCCAGCAGCCCCTGGGGGGAGAGCCTTTTCAATGAGCAGTTCTTC. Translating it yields CASSPWGESLFNEQFF.

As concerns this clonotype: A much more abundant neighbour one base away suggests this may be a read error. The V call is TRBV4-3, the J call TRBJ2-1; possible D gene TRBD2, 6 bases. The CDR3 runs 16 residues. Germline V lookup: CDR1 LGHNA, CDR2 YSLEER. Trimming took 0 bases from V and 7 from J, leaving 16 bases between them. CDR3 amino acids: CASSQDSSWRENEQFF. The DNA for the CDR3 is TGCGCCAGCAGCCAAGATTCTAGCTGGAGGGAAAATGAGCAGTTCTTC.

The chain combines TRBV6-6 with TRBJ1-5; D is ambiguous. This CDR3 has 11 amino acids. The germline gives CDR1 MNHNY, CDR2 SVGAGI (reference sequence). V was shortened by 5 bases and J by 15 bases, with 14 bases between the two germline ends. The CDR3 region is CASSQNRVTHF. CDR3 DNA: TGTGCCAGCAGTCAGAATAGGGTTACGCATTTT.

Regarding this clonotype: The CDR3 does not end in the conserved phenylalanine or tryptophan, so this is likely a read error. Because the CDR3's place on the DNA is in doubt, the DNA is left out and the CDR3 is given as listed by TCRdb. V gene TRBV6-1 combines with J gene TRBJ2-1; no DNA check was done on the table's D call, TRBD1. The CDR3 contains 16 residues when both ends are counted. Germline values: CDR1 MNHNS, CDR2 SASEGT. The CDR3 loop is CASSEGPGVSYNEQLS.

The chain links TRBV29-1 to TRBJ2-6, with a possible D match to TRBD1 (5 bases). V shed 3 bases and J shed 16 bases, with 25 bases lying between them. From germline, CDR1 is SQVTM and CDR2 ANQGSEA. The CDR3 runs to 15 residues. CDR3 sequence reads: CSVDFLNSGANELTF. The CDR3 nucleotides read TGCAGCGTTGACTTCTTGAACTCTGGGGCCAACGAACTGACTTTC. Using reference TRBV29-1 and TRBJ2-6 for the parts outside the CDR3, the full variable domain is SAVISQKPSRDICQRGTSLTIQCQVDSQVTMMFWYRQQPGQSLTLIATANQGSEATYESGFVIDKFPISRPNLTFSTLTVSNMSPEDSSIYLCSVDFLNSGANELTFGAGSRLTVL.

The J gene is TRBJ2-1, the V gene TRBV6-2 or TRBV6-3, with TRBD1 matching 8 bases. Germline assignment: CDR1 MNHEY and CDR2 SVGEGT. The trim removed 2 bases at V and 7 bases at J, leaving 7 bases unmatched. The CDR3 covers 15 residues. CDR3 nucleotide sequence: TGTGCCAGCAGTTACCTCGGACAGGGTAAAAATGAGCAGTTCTTC. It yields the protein CASSYLGQGKNEQFF.

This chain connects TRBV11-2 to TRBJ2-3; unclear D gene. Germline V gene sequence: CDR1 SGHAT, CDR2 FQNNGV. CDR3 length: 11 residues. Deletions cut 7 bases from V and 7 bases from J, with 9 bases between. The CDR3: CASTTANTQYF. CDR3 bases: TGTGCCAGCACCACCGCAAATACGCAGTATTTT.

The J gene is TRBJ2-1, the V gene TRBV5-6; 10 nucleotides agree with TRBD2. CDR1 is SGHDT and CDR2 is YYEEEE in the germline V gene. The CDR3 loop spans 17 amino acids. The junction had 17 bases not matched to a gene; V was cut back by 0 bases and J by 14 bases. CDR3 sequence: CASSLGLSSGGRSDKFF. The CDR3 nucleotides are TGTGCCAGCAGCTTGGGGTTGAGTAGCGGGGGGAGAAGTGATAAGTTCTTC.

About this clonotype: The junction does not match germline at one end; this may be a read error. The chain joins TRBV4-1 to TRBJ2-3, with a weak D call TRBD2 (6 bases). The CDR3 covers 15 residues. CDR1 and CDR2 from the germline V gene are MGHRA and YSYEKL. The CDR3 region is CASSPLGGSTDTLYF. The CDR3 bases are TGCGCCAGCAGCCCCCTCGGGGGATCTACAGATACGCTGTATTTT.

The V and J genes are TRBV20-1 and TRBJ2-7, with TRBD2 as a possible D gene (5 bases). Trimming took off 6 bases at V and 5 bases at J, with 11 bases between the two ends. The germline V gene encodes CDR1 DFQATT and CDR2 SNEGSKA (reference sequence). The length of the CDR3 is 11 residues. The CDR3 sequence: CSAAKRDEQYF. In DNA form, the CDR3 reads TGCAGTGCAGCTAAGAGGGACGAGCAGTACTTC.

CDR3 bases: TGTGCCAGTGCCACATCGGAGACCCAGTACTTC. This encodes CASATSETQYF. This sequence joins TRBV25-1 and TRBJ2-5; D is undetermined. The V gene's germline CDR1 is MGHDK and CDR2 SYGVNS. CDR3 length: 11 residues. The germline V and J ends were trimmed by 9 bases and 5 bases, with 10 bases remaining between them.

The DNA of the CDR3 is TGCGTCTGCAGCCACTTAGCGGGAGAGACAGATACGCAGTATTTT. Protein sequence: CVCSHLAGETDTQYF. V usage is TRBV4-3 and J usage is TRBJ2-3; 9 positions agree with TRBD2. The CDR3 length is 15 residues. From germline, CDR1 is LGHNA and CDR2 YSLEER.

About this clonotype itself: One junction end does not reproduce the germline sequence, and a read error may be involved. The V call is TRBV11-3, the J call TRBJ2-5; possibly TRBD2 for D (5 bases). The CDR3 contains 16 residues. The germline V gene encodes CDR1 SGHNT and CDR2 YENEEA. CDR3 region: CASSLGVGRVAETQYF. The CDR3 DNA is TGTGCAAGCAGCTTAGGTGTGGGGAGAGTAGCGGAGACCCAGTACTTC.

The CDR3 DNA reads TGTGCCAACAGTGCTCGACAGGGGAACACTGAAGCTTTCTTT. Protein product: CANSARQGNTEAFF. This chain links TRBV7-8 with TRBJ1-1; TRBD1 agrees at 7 bases. The CDR3 runs 14 residues. Germline V gene sequence: CDR1 SGHVS, CDR2 FQNEAQ. The V gene end was trimmed by 10 bases and the J gene end by 1 base; junction bases not matched to a gene: 9.

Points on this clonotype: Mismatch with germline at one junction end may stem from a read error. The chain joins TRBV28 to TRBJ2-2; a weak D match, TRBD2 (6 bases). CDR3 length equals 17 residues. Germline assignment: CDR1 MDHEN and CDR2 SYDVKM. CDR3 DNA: TGTGCCAGCAGCCGCTTTGCGGGAACTCGATACGCCGGGGTGCTGTTTTTT. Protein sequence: CASSRFAGTRYAGVLFF. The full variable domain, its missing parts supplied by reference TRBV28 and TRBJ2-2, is DVKVTQSSRYLVKRTGEKVFLECVQDMDHENMFWYRQDPGLGLRLIYFSYDVKMKEKGDIPEGYSVSREKKERFSLILESASTNQTSMYLCASSRFAGTRYAGVLFFGEGSRLTVL.

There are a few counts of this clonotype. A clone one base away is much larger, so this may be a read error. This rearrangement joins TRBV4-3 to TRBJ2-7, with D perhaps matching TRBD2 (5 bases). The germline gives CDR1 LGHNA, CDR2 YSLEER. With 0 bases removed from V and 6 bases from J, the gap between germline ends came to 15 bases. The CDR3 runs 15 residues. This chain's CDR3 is CASSQEARGPFEQYF. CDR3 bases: TGCGCCAGCAGCCAAGAGGCGAGAGGGCCGTTCGAGCAGTACTTC.

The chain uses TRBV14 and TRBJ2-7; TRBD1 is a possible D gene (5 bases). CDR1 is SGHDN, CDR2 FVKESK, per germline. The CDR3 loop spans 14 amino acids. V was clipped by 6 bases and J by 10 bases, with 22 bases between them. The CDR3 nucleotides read TGTGCCAGCAGTCAACAGACTCAGGGTCTCAATCAGTACTTC. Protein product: CASSQQTQGLNQYF.